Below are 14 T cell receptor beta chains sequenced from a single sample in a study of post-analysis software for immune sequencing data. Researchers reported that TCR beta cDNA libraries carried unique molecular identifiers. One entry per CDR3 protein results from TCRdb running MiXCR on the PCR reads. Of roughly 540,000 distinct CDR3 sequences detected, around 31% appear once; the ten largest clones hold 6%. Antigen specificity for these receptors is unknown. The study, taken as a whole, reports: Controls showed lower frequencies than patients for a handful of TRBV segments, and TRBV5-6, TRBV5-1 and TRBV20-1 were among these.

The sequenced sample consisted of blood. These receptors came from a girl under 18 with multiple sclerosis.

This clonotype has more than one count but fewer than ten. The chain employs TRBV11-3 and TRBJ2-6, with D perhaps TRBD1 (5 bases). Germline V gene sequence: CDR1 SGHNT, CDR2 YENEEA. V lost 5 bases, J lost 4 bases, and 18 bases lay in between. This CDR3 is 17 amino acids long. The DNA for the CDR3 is TGTGCCAGCAGCGAACGGGCAGGGTCGGACGGGGCCAACGTCCTGACTTTC. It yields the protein CASSERAGSDGANVLTF.

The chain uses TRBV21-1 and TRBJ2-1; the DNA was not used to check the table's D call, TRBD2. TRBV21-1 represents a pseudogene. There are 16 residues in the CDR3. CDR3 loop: CASSSHNGTTNNEQFF. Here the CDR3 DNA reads TGTGCCAGCTCTTCCCACAATGGGACTACGAACAATGAGCAGTTCTTC.

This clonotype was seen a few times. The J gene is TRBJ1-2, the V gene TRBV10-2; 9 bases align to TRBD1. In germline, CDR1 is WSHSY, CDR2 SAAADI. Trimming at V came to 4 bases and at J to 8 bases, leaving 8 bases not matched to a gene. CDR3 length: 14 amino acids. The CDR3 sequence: CASSGTGTGYGYTF. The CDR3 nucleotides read TGCGCCAGCAGTGGCACGGGGACAGGGTACGGCTACACCTTC.

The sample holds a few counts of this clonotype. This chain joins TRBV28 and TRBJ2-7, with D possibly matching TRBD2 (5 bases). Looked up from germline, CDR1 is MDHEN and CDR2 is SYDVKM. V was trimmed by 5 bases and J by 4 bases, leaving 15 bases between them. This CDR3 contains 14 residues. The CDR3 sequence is CASSMRTEGYEQYF. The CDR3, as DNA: TGTGCCAGCAGTATGCGGACTGAGGGATACGAGCAGTACTTC.

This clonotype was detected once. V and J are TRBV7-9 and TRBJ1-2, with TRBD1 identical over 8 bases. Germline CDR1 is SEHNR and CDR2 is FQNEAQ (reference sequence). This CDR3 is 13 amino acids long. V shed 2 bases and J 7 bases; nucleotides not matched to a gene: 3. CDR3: CASSLQGASGYTF. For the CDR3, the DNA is TGTGCCAGCAGCTTACAGGGGGCGAGTGGCTACACCTTC.

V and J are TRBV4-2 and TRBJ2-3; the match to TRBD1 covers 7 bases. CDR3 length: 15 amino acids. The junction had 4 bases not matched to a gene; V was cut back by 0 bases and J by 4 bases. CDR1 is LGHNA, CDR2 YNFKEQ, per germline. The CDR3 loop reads CASSQDGQAADTQYF. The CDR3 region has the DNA TGTGCCAGCAGCCAAGACGGACAGGCTGCAGATACGCAGTATTTT.

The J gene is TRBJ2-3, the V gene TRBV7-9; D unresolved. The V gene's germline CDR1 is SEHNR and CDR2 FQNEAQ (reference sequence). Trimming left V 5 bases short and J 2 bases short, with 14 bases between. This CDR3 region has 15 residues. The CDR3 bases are TGTGCCAGCAGCCCCCCTGATGGTTTCACAGATACGCAGTATTTT. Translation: CASSPPDGFTDTQYF.

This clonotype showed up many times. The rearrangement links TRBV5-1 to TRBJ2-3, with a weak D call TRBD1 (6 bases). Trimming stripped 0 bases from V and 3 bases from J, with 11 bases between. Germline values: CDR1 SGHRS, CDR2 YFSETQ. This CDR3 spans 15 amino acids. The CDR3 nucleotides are TGCGCCAGCAGCTTGGGGGACATACTAACAGATACGCAGTATTTT. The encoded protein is CASSLGDILTDTQYF.

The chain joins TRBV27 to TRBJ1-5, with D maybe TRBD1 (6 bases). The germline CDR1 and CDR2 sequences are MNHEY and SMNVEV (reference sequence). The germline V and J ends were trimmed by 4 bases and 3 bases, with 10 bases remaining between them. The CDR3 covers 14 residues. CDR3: CASSSYRDNQPQHF. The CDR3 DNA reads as TGTGCCAGCAGTTCTTACAGGGACAATCAGCCCCAGCATTTT.

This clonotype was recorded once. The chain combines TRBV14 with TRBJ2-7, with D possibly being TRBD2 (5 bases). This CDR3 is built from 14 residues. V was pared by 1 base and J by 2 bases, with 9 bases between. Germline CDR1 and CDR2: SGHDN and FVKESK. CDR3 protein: CASSQGGYPYEQYF. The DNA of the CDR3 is TGTGCCAGCAGCCAAGGCGGGTACCCCTACGAGCAGTACTTC.

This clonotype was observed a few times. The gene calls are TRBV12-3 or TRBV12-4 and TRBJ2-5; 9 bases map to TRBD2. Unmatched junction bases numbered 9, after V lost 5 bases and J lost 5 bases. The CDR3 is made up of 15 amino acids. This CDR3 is CASSMVGGGAETQYF. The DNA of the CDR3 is TGTGCCAGCAGTATGGTAGGCGGGGGGGCCGAGACCCAGTACTTC.

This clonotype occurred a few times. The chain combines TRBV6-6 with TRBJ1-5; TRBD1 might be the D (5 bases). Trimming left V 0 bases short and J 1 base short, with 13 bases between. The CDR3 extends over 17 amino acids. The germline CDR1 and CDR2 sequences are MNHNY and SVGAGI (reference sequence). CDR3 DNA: TGTGCCAGCAGTTACTCGGGCGGGGGAGGCAGCAATCAGCCCCAGCATTTT. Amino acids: CASSYSGGGGSNQPQHF.

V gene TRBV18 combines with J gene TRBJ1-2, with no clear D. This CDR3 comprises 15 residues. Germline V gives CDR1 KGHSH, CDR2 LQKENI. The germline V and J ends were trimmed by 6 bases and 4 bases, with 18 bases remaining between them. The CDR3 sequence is CASSPEGLPSYGYTF. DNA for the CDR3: TGTGCCAGCTCCCCCGAGGGCCTCCCTTCCTATGGCTACACCTTC.

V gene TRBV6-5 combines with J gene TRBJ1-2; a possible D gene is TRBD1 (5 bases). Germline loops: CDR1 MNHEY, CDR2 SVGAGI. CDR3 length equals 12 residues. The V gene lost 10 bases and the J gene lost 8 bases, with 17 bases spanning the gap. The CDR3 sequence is CATTRASGGYTF. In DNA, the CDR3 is TGTGCCACCACAAGGGCATCAGGGGGCTACACCTTC.